Included here is one T cell receptor (beta chain) sequence, with context. The antigen is undetermined. Germline CDR1 reads MNHEY; CDR2 reads SMNVEV (reference sequence). The CDR3 has 14 amino acids. Deletions cut 6 bases from V and 4 bases from J, with 15 bases between. In nominal health when sampled, donors likely had unrecorded immune exposures nonetheless. This entry comes from a study of cytomegalovirus exposure and HLA in healthy donors. Findings and limits, study-wide: In a later analysis, at a false discovery rate of 0.05, about 17,000 TCR beta sequences matched HLA alleles. Productive status was seen about 90% or about 30% of the time for most TCR beta V segments in an earlier analysis.

Primers included in the PCR were 60 Vbeta and 13 Jbeta primers. Here immunoSEQ multiplex PCR was the method, and the copy in TCRdb shows in-frame clones only, minus some. The data contain 95,000 to 100,000 clones, 70% to 80% of them singletons. This receptor was identified in a female donor in good health and CMV-seronegative. Input material: PBMCs. The genes are TRBV27 and TRBJ1-2; D gene unclear. This CDR3 is CASSSRGLGYGYTF. The CDR3 DNA sequence: TGTGCCAGCAGCTCCCGGGGTCTGGGCTATGGCTACACCTTC.